This record covers a single T cell receptor (beta chain). Generated by immunoSEQ multiplex PCR, the TCRdb table keeps only in-frame clones and is missing some. The top ten hold approximately 1.2% of the sample, which has nearly 2 million clones, less than 95% seen once. The data were obtained in a study of shared clonotypes between healthy human individuals. Trimming took 4 bases from V and 3 from J, leaving 16 bases between them. This CDR3 comprises 15 residues. Germline V gives CDR1 LGHNA, CDR2 YSLEER. Naive CD8 cells lacked CD45RO and underwent positive selection for CCR7, leaving out terminally differentiated effector memory CD45RA+ cells.

This chain joins TRBV4-3 and TRBJ2-7, with D perhaps matching TRBD2 (5 bases). The sample comprised naive CD8+ T cells sorted from blood. This receptor was identified in a man between 18 and 29 years old in good health. CDR3 in DNA: TGCGCCAGCAGCCCCTTCCGGGGAAATGACTACGAGCAGTACTTC. Protein product: CASSPFRGNDYEQYF.